This T cell receptor beta chain stems from a study of T cells in Graves' hyperthyroidism and ophthalmopathy. A patient was excluded if there was uncontrolled infection, other autoimmune disease, pregnancy or lactation. Remarks on this clonotype: What it binds is unknown.

With 6 bases clipped from V and 9 bases from J, the junction kept 2 bases outside the gene matches. The CDR3 totals 12 residues. Study conclusions and caveats: Researchers report that a 13 V-J model separated ophthalmopathy from stable hyperthyroidism.

Amplified TCR beta CDR3 regions derived from RNA transcripts. Carried out on the TCR CDR3, a first-round RT-PCR used the HTBI primer set. TCRdb analysed the multiplex PCR reads with MiXCR anew, one entry per CDR3 protein. The sample includes 240,000 or so distinct CDR3 sequences, about 17% seen only once; the top ten take 28%. This receptor was identified in a woman aged 18-29 years with Graves' ophthalmopathy. The sample was blood. The chain carries TRBV12-3 or TRBV12-4 and TRBJ2-3, with 11 bases that match TRBD2. CDR3 DNA: TGTGCCAGCAGGACTAGCGGGACAACGCAGTATTTT. This gives the protein CASRTSGTTQYF.